Described below is a single T cell receptor beta chain sequence and its context. One end of the junction does not line up with germline, which may come from a read error. This CDR3 spans 11 amino acids. Germline values: CDR1 SGHDN, CDR2 FVKESK. Authors' analysis steps: Nucleated cell counts were estimated from reference gene primer amplification. Clones were read by immunoSEQ multiplex PCR, and TCRdb kept only the in-frame ones, dropping some. V, J and clone size derive from that table, while D and trimming were established from the DNA sequence. This table has about 360,000 clones, nearly 90% appearing once. The data are from a study of blood T cell repertoires in COVID-19. About the study: Material from acute and convalescent COVID-19 was sourced from the United States, Italy and Spain.

Participant ages covered about 18 to 89 years across 24 US areas. The V call is TRBV14, the J call TRBJ1-2; 9 nucleotides align to TRBD1. This clonotype was obtained from a woman in her thirties or forties with acute COVID-19. The sequenced sample was PBMCs or T cells enriched from blood (not recorded which). The DNA of the CDR3 is TGTGCCAGCAGCCATGGGGACAGGGCAAGCTTC. Translation: CASSHGDRASF.